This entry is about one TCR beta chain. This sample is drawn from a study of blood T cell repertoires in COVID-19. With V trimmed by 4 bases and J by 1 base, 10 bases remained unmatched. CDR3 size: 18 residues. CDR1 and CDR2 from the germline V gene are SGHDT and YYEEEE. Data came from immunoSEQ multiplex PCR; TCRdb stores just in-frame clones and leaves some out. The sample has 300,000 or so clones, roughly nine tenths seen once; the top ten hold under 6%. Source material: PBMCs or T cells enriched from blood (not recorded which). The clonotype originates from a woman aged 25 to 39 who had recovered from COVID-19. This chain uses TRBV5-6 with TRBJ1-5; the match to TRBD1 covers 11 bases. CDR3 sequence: CASSTRRTGGESNQPQHF. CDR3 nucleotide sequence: TGTGCCAGCAGCACTAGGAGGACAGGGGGCGAGAGCAATCAGCCCCAGCATTTT.